The 21 T cell receptor beta chains given below trace back to one sample, sequenced in a study of response to subunit inactivated influenza vaccine. TCRdb processed the RT-PCR reads anew with MiXCR; each CDR3 protein has one entry. The sample holds approximately 680,000 distinct CDR3 sequences; approximately 14% are singletons and the top ten take more than 9%. The specimen was PBMCs from blood, collected 11 to 12 days after vaccination. The receptors shown here come from a man aged 50 to 60 who received an inactivated influenza vaccine.

This clonotype was detected once. The rearrangement joins TRBV12-3 or TRBV12-4 to TRBJ2-5; 8 nucleotides agree with TRBD1. The CDR3 sequence is 13 residues long. Trimming at V came to 8 bases and at J to 4 bases, leaving 6 bases not matched to a gene. As DNA, the CDR3 is TGTGCCAGCGGACAGGGACGAATAGAGACCCAGTACTTC. Its translation: CASGQGRIETQYF.

This clonotype appeared a few times. The chain uses TRBV29-1 and TRBJ2-6; D gene unclear. From germline, CDR1 is SQVTM and CDR2 ANQGSEA. This CDR3 comprises 16 residues. Trimming left V 1 base short and J 0 bases short, with 10 bases between. CDR3 nucleotides: TGCAGCGTTGAAGGGATAGGCCTCTCTGGGGCCAACGTCCTGACTTTC. Protein product: CSVEGIGLSGANVLTF.

The genes are TRBV20-1 and TRBJ2-3, with D possibly being TRBD2 (5 bases). The CDR3 sequence is 14 residues long. V was shortened by 7 bases and J by 0 bases, with 14 bases between the two germline ends. Germline CDR1 and CDR2: DFQATT and SNEGSKA (reference sequence). CDR3 DNA: TGCAGTGTGGACGGGGTTACTAGCACAGATACGCAGTATTTT. Translating gives CSVDGVTSTDTQYF.

J is TRBJ2-7 and V is TRBV7-9; D gene unclear. From germline, CDR1 is SEHNR and CDR2 FQNEAQ (reference sequence). The CDR3 has 16 residues. Trimming left V 5 bases short and J 3 bases short, with 20 bases between. CDR3 sequence: CASSPTYGVQRYEQYF. In nucleotides, the CDR3 is TGTGCCAGCAGCCCGACGTATGGGGTCCAACGCTACGAGCAGTACTTC.

The chain uses TRBV12-3 or TRBV12-4 and TRBJ2-7, with TRBD2 matching over 8 bases. V shed 5 bases, J shed 4 bases, and the junction held 7 bases outside the gene matches. CDR3 length equals 14 residues. CDR3 nucleotides: TGTGCCAGCAGTGCGGGGGGCCCGGGGTACGAGCAGTACTTC. Amino acid sequence: CASSAGGPGYEQYF.

This clonotype was picked up a small number of times. Mismatch with germline at one junction end may stem from a read error. The chain couples TRBV29-1 to TRBJ2-3; 11 bases are shared with TRBD2. Per the germline V gene, CDR1 is SQVTM and CDR2 is ANQGSEA. The length of the CDR3 is 14 residues. The CDR3 spells CSAELAGDTDTQYF. The CDR3 DNA sequence: TGCAGCGCTGAACTAGCGGGGGACACAGATACGCAGTATTTT.

The chain uses TRBV11-2 and TRBJ1-1; D is perhaps TRBD1 (6 bases). The CDR3 runs 15 residues. V dropped 4 bases and J dropped 1 base, with 13 bases sitting between them. Germline assignment: CDR1 SGHAT and CDR2 FQNNGV. The CDR3 is CASSSEGVWNTEAFF. As DNA, the CDR3 is TGTGCCAGCAGCTCCGAGGGGGTGTGGAACACTGAAGCTTTCTTT.

This clonotype turned up a few times. The genes are TRBV7-9 and TRBJ2-5; D is undetermined. Germline assignment: CDR1 SEHNR and CDR2 FQNEAQ (reference sequence). Trimming pared 2 bases from V and 5 bases from J, leaving 6 bases between. CDR3 size: 12 residues. CDR3 loop: CASSLQAETQYF. The DNA of the CDR3 is TGTGCCAGCAGCTTACAAGCGGAGACCCAGTACTTC.

This clonotype was recorded many times. The chain combines TRBV27 with TRBJ2-1; 9 bases are shared with TRBD2. The CDR3 extends over 14 amino acids. V dropped 2 bases and J dropped 6; count of bases not matched to a gene: 2. Germline CDR1 and CDR2: MNHEY and SMNVEV (reference sequence). The CDR3 bases are TGTGCCAGCAGTTTACTAGCGGGAAGCAATGAGCAGTTCTTC. It translates to CASSLLAGSNEQFF.

This clonotype showed up just a few times. This chain joins TRBV7-3 and TRBJ2-2, with D possibly matching TRBD1 (6 bases). V gave up 4 bases and J gave up 5 bases, with 14 bases separating them. Germline V gene sequence: CDR1 SGHTA, CDR2 FQGTGA. This CDR3 has 15 amino acids. CDR3 loop: CASSYQGWGTGELFF. The CDR3 DNA follows: TGTGCCAGCAGCTACCAGGGGTGGGGTACCGGGGAGCTGTTTTTT.

This clonotype was seen only a few times. The V and J genes are TRBV11-2 and TRBJ2-7; D is undetermined. This CDR3 has 14 residues. V gave up 5 bases and J gave up 2 bases, with 13 bases separating them. The germline V gene has CDR1 SGHAT and CDR2 FQNNGV. The CDR3 loop reads CASSIGLGPYEQYF. CDR3 coding DNA: TGTGCCAGCAGCATCGGCCTCGGACCCTACGAGCAGTACTTC.

There are a few counts of this clonotype. The V call is TRBV2, the J call TRBJ2-4; D unclear. CDR1 is SNHLY and CDR2 is FYNNEI in the germline V gene. The CDR3 consists of 14 residues. The V gene lost 8 bases and the J gene lost 0 bases, with 11 bases spanning the gap. The CDR3 coding sequence is TGTGCCAGCCTGATACAGTTAGCCAAAAACATTCAGTACTTC. This encodes CASLIQLAKNIQYF.

This clonotype showed up just a few times. J is TRBJ1-2 and V is TRBV6-5; TRBD1 might be the D (6 bases). CDR1 MNHEY and CDR2 SVGAGI come from the germline V gene. This CDR3 region has 14 residues. With 0 bases removed from V and 8 bases from J, the gap between germline ends came to 13 bases. CDR3: CASSYSMGGSGYTF. The CDR3 region has the DNA TGTGCCAGCAGTTACTCGATGGGGGGCTCGGGCTACACCTTC.

The CDR3 nucleotides read TGTGCCAGCAGCTTTGGGGACAGCCCATTAATAGCCAAAAACATTCAGTACTTC. It translates to CASSFGDSPLIAKNIQYF. This chain connects TRBV5-5 to TRBJ2-4; 7 bases fit TRBD1. The V and J ends lost 2 bases and 0 bases, in that order; junction bases with no gene match: 11. Germline lookup yields CDR1 SGHKS and CDR2 YYEKEE (reference sequence). The CDR3 spans 18 residues.

This chain uses TRBV7-2 with TRBJ2-1, with TRBD2 matching over 10 bases. Trimming cost V 2 bases and J 7 bases; bases outside gene matches: 5. CDR1 is SGHTA and CDR2 is FQGNSA in the germline V gene. The CDR3 has 15 amino acids. The CDR3 coding sequence is TGTGCCAGCAGCTTAACTAGCGGGATTGTGAATGAGCAGTTCTTC. It encodes CASSLTSGIVNEQFF.

A few counts support this clonotype. The rearrangement links TRBV29-1 to TRBJ2-5; no reliable D call. Trimming stripped 5 bases from V and 5 bases from J, with 9 bases between. Germline V lookup: CDR1 SQVTM, CDR2 ANQGSEA. This CDR3 contains 11 residues. The DNA for the CDR3 is TGCAGCGTTAGGGTTCAGGAGACCCAGTACTTC. It encodes CSVRVQETQYF.

A few counts support this clonotype. This chain links TRBV5-1 with TRBJ2-4; D is possibly TRBD2 (6 bases). CDR3 length: 14 residues. Trimming stripped 3 bases from V and 4 bases from J, with 11 bases between. Germline CDR1 and CDR2: SGHRS and YFSETQ. This chain's CDR3 is CASSWRGGKNIQYF. CDR3 DNA: TGCGCCAGCAGCTGGAGGGGTGGGAAAAACATTCAGTACTTC.

The chain combines TRBV4-2 with TRBJ2-1; 9 bases fit TRBD2. This CDR3 has 16 amino acids. Losses at the gene ends were 1 base for V and 6 bases for J; bases not matched to a gene: 7. The V gene's germline CDR1 is LGHNA and CDR2 YNFKEQ. The CDR3 DNA is TGTGCCAGCAGCCAAGTTGGGCTAGCGGGAAGCAATGAGCAGTTCTTC. It yields the protein CASSQVGLAGSNEQFF.

The chain is built from TRBV12-5 and TRBJ2-5; maybe TRBD2 (6 bases). Germline V gene lookup returns CDR1 LGHNT and CDR2 FRNRAP. This CDR3 comprises 12 residues. V was shortened by 6 bases and J by 3 bases, with 8 bases between the two germline ends. The CDR3 is CASGPGEETQYF. The CDR3 bases are TGTGCTAGTGGACCGGGAGAAGAGACCCAGTACTTC.

This chain connects TRBV6-1 to TRBJ1-1, with D maybe TRBD1 (5 bases). Deletions cut 8 bases from V and 1 base from J, with 11 bases between. Per the germline V gene, CDR1 is MNHNS and CDR2 is SASEGT. The CDR3 length is 13 residues. CDR3 coding DNA: TGTGCCAGCGCCGGGGGGTGGAACACTGAAGCTTTCTTT. Residues: CASAGGWNTEAFF.

This clonotype was seen more than once but under ten times. The chain is built from TRBV9 and TRBJ2-5; 10 bases are shared with TRBD2. The CDR3 is 14 residues long. V shed 3 bases, J shed 5 bases, and the junction held 4 bases outside the gene matches. Germline values: CDR1 SGDLS, CDR2 YYNGEE. The CDR3 protein is CASSEGAGGETQYF. CDR3 coding DNA: TGTGCCAGCAGCGAGGGAGCGGGGGGGGAGACCCAGTACTTC. Complete variable domain (other parts from reference TRBV9 and TRBJ2-5): DSGVTQTPKHLITATGQRVTLRCSPRSGDLSVYWYQQSLDQGLQFLIQYYNGEERAKGNILERFSAQQFPDLHSELNLSSLELGDSALYFCASSEGAGGETQYFGPGTRLLVL.